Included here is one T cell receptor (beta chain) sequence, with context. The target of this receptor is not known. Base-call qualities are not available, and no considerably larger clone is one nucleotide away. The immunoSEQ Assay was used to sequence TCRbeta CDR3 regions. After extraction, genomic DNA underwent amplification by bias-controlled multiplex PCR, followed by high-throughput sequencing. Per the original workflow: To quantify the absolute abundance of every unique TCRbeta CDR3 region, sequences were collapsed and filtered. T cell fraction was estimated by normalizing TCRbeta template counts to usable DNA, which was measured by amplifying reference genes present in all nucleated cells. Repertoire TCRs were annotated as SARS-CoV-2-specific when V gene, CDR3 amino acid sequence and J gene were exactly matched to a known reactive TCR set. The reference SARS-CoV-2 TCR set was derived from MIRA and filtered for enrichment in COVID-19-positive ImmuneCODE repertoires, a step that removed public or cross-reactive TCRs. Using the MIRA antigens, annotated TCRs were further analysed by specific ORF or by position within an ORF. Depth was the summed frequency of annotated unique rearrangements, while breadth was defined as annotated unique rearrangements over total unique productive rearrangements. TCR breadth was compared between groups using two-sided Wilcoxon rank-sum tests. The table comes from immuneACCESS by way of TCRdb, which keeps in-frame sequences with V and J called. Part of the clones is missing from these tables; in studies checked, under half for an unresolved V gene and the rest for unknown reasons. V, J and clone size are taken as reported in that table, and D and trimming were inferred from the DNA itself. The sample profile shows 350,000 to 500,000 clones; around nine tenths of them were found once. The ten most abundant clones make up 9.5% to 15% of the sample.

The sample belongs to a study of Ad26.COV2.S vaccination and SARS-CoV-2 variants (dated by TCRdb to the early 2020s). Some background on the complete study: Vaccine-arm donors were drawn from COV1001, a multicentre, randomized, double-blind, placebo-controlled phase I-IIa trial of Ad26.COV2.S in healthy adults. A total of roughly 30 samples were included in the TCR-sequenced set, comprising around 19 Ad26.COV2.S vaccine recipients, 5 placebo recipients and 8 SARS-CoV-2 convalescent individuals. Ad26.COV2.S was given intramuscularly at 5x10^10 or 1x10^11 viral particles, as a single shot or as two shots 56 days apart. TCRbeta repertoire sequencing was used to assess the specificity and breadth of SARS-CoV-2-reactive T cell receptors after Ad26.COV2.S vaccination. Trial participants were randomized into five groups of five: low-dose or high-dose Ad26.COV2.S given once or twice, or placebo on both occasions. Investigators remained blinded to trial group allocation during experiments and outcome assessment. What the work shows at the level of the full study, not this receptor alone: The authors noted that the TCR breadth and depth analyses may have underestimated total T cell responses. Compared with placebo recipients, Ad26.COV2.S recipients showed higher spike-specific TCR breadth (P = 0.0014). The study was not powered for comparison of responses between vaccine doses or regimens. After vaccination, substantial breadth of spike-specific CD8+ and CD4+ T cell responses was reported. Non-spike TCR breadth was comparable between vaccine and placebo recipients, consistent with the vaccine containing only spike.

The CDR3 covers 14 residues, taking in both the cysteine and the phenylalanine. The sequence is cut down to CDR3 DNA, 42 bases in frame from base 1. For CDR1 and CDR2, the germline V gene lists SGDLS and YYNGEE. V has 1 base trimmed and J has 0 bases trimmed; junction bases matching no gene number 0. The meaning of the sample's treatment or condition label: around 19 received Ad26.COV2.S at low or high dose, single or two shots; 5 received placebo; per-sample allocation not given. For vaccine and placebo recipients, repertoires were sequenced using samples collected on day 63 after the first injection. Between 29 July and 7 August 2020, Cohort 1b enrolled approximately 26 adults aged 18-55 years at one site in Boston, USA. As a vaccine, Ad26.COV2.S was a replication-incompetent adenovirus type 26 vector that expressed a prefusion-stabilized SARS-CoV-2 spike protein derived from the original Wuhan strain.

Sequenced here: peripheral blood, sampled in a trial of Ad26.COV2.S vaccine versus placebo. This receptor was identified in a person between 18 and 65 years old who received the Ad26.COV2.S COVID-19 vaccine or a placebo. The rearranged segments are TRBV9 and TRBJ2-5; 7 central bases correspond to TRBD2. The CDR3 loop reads CASSVTSDQETQYF. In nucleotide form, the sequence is TGTGCCAGCAGCGTAACTAGCGACCAAGAGACCCAGTACTTC.